In this sample, the clone carrying this T cell receptor beta chain turned up once. Specified treatment: 19 received Ad26.COV2.S at low or high dose, single or two shots; several received placebo; per-sample allocation not given. Specimen acquisition occurred on day 63 following the initial vaccine or placebo injection. This CDR3 comprises 14 residues. The J segment lost 6 bases and the V segment lost 6 bases, leaving 6 bases of the junction unmatched. Germline V gene data show CDR1 as GTSNPN and CDR2 as SVGIG (reference sequence). This record comes from a study of Ad26.COV2.S vaccination and SARS-CoV-2 variants. The data were produced by immunoSEQ multiplex PCR, yet TCRdb's version contains in-frame clones alone and is incomplete. Of some 350,000 clones in the sample, roughly 90% were seen once.

This chain joins TRBV30 and TRBJ1-6; 9 bases agree with TRBD1. The source material was peripheral blood, sampled in a trial of Ad26.COV2.S vaccine versus placebo. The clonotype originates from a person aged 18-60 years who received the Ad26.COV2.S COVID-19 vaccine or a placebo. CDR3 sequence reads: CACHPGQGNSPLHF. The CDR3 DNA reads TGTGCCTGCCATCCGGGACAGGGTAATTCACCCCTCCACTTT.